This paragraph covers one T cell receptor beta chain sequence. Its antigen is unidentified. This entry comes from a study of OX40 agonist ivuxolimab in advanced cancers. Across the whole study: The patients received ivuxolimab by intravenous route every 2 weeks at 0.01 to 10 mg/kg. Hepatocellular carcinoma, melanoma, renal cell or head and neck cancer occurred in dose-escalation patients.

Blood got drawn at baseline, again on cycle 4 day 1, and then on cycle 7 day 1. Sequenced by immunoSEQ multiplex PCR; TCRdb stores in-frame clones only, minus some. The sample contains 55,000 to 65,000 clones, 80% to 90% of which appear only once. Looked up from germline, CDR1 is LGHNA and CDR2 is YSLEER. The CDR3 covers 16 residues. The trim removed 4 bases at V and 1 base at J, leaving 5 bases unmatched. Study-wide points: Clonal expansion was seen in CD4+ and CD8+ blood T cells by week 6 at 0.1 to 3.0 mg/kg.

Sequencing used CD4+ or CD8+ T cells sorted from blood, obtained in a trial of the OX40 agonist ivuxolimab. The receptor was derived from an adult with an advanced solid tumor such as melanoma, head and neck, liver or kidney cancer. The chain joins TRBV4-3 to TRBJ2-3; 10 bases fit TRBD2. CDR3 DNA: TGCGCCAGCAGCCTCAAAGCGGGGGGGGGCACAGATACGCAGTATTTT. Its protein product is CASSLKAGGGTDTQYF.